These T cell receptor beta chains were read from a single sample in a study of blood T cell repertoires in COVID-19. Sequencing used immunoSEQ multiplex PCR; TCRdb keeps in-frame clones, though not all of them. The table shows roughly 330,000 clones, with roughly 87% occurring only once. The sample consisted of peripheral blood. These receptors were obtained from a man aged 25 to 40 with COVID-19, enrolled during active disease. Both conserved end residues are part of each CDR3. The order of the fields is clone size, J gene, V gene, D gene, CDR3 DNA, CDR3 protein. A D gene is named only where the DNA matches it firmly. Clone size is not always given. Where it is, it says once, few, many or a class for expanded clones.

abundance: NA
j_gene: TRBJ2-7
v_gene: TRBV5-6
d_gene: TRBD1
CDR3nt: TGTGCCAGCAGCTCGACAGGGAAATTCTACGAGCAGTACTTC
CDR3aa: CASSSTGKFYEQYF

abundance: NA
j_gene: TRBJ2-6
v_gene: TRBV6-5
d_gene: NA
CDR3nt: TGTGCCTCCACGGGCTCTGGGGCCAACGTCCTGACTTTC
CDR3aa: CASTGSGANVLTF

abundance: once
j_gene: TRBJ2-3
v_gene: TRBV18
d_gene: TRBD2
CDR3nt: TGTGCCAGCTCACCGACTAGCGGGGCAGATACGCAGTATTTT
CDR3aa: CASSPTSGADTQYF

abundance: NA
j_gene: TRBJ1-2
v_gene: TRBV27
d_gene: NA
CDR3nt: TGTGCCAGCAGCCGCGAACTTGACAGACACTATGGCTACACCTTC
CDR3aa: CASSRELDRHYGYTF

abundance: NA
j_gene: TRBJ2-3
v_gene: TRBV7-2
d_gene: TRBD1
CDR3nt: TGTGCCAGCAGCCCGAGGGGGCCCAGGCAGGCAGATACGCAGTATTTT
CDR3aa: CASSPRGPRQADTQYF

abundance: NA
j_gene: TRBJ2-1
v_gene: TRBV6-6
d_gene: NA
CDR3nt: TGTGCCAGCAGTTACGGGGGGAGTAGGTATGAGCAGTTCTTC
CDR3aa: CASSYGGSRYEQFF

abundance: once
j_gene: TRBJ2-2
v_gene: TRBV7-3
d_gene: TRBD1
CDR3nt: TGTGCCAGCAGCTTCTCGGGACAGGGAAACACCGGGGAGCTGTTTTTT
CDR3aa: CASSFSGQGNTGELFF

abundance: NA
j_gene: TRBJ1-4
v_gene: TRBV4-3
d_gene: NA
CDR3nt: TGCGCCAGCAGCCAAGATTACTTCCAGGTTAATGAAAAACTGTTTTTT
CDR3aa: CASSQDYFQVNEKLFF

abundance: NA
j_gene: TRBJ1-2
v_gene: TRBV6-2/TRBV6-3
d_gene: NA
CDR3nt: TGTGCCAGCAGTTACTCGTTCGGGGGCTACACCTTC
CDR3aa: CASSYSFGGYTF

abundance: NA
j_gene: TRBJ1-5
v_gene: TRBV30
d_gene: NA
CDR3nt: TGTGCCTGGAGTGGCAGCGGCAATCAGCCCCAGCATTTT
CDR3aa: CAWSGSGNQPQHF

abundance: NA
j_gene: TRBJ1-4
v_gene: TRBV19
d_gene: TRBD1
CDR3nt: TGTGCCAGTAGTCCGGGACAGGGGGCTTTAGCTGAAAAACTGTTTTTT
CDR3aa: CASSPGQGALAEKLFF

abundance: NA
j_gene: TRBJ1-1
v_gene: TRBV6-5
d_gene: TRBD1
CDR3nt: TGTGCCAGCACCCGACAGGGAGGCACTGAAGCTTTCTTT
CDR3aa: CASTRQGGTEAFF

abundance: NA
j_gene: TRBJ2-7
v_gene: TRBV7-9
d_gene: TRBD1
CDR3nt: TGTGCCAGCAGGCCATTATCCAGCCAGGGGGTTTCCTACGAGCAGTACTTC
CDR3aa: CASRPLSSQGVSYEQYF

abundance: NA
j_gene: TRBJ1-1
v_gene: TRBV21-1
d_gene: NA
CDR3nt: TGTGCCAGTTTGGGATGGACAGGGGGCAAATTGGACACTGAAGCTTTCTTT
CDR3aa: CASLGWTGGKLDTEAFF

abundance: few
j_gene: TRBJ1-5
v_gene: TRBV18
d_gene: NA
CDR3nt: TGTGCCAGCTCACCACCGGGACTGGATTATCAGCCCCAGCATTTT
CDR3aa: CASSPPGLDYQPQHF

abundance: once
j_gene: TRBJ2-2
v_gene: TRBV7-9
d_gene: NA
CDR3nt: TGTGCCAGCACCTCGCTTACAGGATACACCGGGGAGCTGTTTTTT
CDR3aa: CASTSLTGYTGELFF

abundance: NA
j_gene: TRBJ1-1
v_gene: TRBV3-1/TRBV3-2
d_gene: NA
CDR3nt: TGTGCCAGCAGCCAAAGAGGCAGGGTAAATTTCACTGAAGCTTTCTTT
CDR3aa: CASSQRGRVNFTEAFF

abundance: NA
j_gene: TRBJ2-4
v_gene: TRBV27
d_gene: NA
CDR3nt: TGTGCCAGCAGTTTTCGGGGAGTATTAGCCAAAAACATTCAGTACTTC
CDR3aa: CASSFRGVLAKNIQYF

abundance: NA
j_gene: TRBJ1-1
v_gene: TRBV7-2
d_gene: TRBD1
CDR3nt: TGTGCCAGCAGCCCGCCGTACAGGGGGCGCAGGTCCACTGAAGCTTTCTTT
CDR3aa: CASSPPYRGRRSTEAFF

abundance: NA
j_gene: TRBJ2-1
v_gene: TRBV27
d_gene: TRBD2
CDR3nt: TGTGCCAGCAGTCTCGGGGTAGCGGGAGGGATAAGCAATGAGCAGTTCTTC
CDR3aa: CASSLGVAGGISNEQFF